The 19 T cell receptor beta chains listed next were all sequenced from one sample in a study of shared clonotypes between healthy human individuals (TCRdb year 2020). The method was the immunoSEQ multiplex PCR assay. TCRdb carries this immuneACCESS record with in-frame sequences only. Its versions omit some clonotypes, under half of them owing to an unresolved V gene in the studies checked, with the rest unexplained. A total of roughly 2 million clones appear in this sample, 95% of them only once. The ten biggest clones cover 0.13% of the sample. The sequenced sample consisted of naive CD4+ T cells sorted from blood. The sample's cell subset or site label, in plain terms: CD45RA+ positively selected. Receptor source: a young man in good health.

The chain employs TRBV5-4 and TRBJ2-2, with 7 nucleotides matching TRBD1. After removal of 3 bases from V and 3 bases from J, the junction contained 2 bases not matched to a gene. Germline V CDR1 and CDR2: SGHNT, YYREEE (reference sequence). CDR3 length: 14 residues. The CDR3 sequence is CASSYRGDTGELFF. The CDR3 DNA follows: TGTGCCAGCAGCTACAGGGGTGACACCGGGGAGCTGTTTTTT.

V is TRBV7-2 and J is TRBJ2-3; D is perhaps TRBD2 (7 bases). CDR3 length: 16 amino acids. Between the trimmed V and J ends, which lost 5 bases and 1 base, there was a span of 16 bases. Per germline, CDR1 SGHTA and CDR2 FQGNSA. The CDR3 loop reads CASSAGWGGRTDTQYF. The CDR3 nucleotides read TGTGCCAGCAGCGCTGGATGGGGGGGCCGCACAGATACGCAGTATTTT.

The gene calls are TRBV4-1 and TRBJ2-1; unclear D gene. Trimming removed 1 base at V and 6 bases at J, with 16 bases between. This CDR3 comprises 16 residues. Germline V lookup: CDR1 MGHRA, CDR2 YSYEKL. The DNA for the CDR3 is TGCGCCAGCAGCCAAGTGGTCACCCTAACGGGCAATGAGCAGTTCTTC. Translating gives CASSQVVTLTGNEQFF.

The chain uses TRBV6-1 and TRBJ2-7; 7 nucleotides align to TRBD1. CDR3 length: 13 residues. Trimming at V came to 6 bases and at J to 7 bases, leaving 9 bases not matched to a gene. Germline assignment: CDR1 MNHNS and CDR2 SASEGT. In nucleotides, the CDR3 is TGTGCCAGCAGGGGGACAGCGCAGGGGGAGCAGTACTTC. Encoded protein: CASRGTAQGEQYF.

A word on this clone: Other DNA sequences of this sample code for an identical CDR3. In nucleotides, the CDR3 is TGTGCCAGCAGCCGAGGCGGGTCCTACAATGAGCAGTTCTTC. Translated, it gives CASSRGGSYNEQFF. The chain joins TRBV7-2 to TRBJ2-1; D perhaps matches TRBD2 (5 bases). V lost 5 bases and J lost 1, with 9 bases in between. The length of the CDR3 is 14 residues. Germline V CDR1 and CDR2: SGHTA, FQGNSA.

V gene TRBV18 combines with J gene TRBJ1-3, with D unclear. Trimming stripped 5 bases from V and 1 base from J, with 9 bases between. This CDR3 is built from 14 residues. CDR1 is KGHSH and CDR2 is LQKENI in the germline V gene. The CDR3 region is CASSEWESGNTIYF. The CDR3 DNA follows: TGTGCCAGCTCAGAGTGGGAGTCTGGAAACACCATATATTTT.

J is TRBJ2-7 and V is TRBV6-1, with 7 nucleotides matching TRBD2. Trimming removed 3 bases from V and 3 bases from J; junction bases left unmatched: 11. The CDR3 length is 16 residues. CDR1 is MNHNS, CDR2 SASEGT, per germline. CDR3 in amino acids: CASSELGGTLSYEQYF. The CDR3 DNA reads TGTGCCAGCAGTGAGTTGGGGGGGACGCTAAGCTACGAGCAGTACTTC.

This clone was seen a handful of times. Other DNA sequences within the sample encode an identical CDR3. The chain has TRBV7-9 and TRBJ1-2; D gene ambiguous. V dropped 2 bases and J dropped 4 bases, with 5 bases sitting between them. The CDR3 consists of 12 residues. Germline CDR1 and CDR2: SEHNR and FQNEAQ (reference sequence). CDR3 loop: CASSLRSYGYTF. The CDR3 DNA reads TGTGCCAGCAGCTTACGCAGCTATGGCTACACCTTC.

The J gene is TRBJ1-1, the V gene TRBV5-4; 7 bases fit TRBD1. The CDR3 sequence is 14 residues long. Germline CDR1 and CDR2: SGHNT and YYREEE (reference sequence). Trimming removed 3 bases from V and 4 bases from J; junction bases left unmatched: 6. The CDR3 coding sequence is TGTGCCAGCAGCTACCGACAGGGCTTCACTGAAGCTTTCTTT. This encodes CASSYRQGFTEAFF.

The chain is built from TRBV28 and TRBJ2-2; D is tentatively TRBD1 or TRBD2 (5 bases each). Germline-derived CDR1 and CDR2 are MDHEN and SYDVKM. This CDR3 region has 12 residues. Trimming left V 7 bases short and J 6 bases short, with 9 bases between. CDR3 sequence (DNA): TGTGCCAGCACCTTGGGGGCCGGGGAGCTGTTTTTT. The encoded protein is CASTLGAGELFF.

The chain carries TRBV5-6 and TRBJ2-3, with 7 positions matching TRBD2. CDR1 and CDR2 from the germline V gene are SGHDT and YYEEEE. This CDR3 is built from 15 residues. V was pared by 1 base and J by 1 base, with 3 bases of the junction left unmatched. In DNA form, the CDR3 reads TGTGCCAGCAGCTTGACGGCGGGAGGCACAGATACGCAGTATTTT. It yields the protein CASSLTAGGTDTQYF.

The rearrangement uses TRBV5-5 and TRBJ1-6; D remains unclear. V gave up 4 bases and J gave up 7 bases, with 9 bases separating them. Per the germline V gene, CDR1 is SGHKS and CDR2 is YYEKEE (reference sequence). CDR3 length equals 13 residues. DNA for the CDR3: TGTGCCAGCAGCGATCTTCCGAATTCACCCCTCCACTTT. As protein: CASSDLPNSPLHF.

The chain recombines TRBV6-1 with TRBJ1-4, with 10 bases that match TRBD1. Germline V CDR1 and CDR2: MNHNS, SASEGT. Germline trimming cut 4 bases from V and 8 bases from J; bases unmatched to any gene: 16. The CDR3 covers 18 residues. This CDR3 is CASSGDRGRGPLREKLFF. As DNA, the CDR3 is TGTGCCAGCAGTGGAGACAGGGGGCGGGGTCCCCTAAGAGAAAAACTGTTTTTT.

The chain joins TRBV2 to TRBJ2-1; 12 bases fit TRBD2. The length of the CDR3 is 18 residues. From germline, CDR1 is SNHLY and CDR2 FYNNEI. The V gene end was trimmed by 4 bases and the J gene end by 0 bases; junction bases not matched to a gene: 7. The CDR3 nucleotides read TGTGCCAGCAGTGGACTAGCGGGAGCAAGGTTCTCCTACAATGAGCAGTTCTTC. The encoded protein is CASSGLAGARFSYNEQFF.

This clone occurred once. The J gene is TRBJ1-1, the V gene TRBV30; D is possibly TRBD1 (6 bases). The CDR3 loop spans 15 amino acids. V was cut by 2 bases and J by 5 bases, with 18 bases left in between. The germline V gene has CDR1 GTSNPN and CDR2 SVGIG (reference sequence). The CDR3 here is CAWSILGQGITEAFF. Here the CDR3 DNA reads TGTGCCTGGAGTATCCTTGGGCAGGGGATAACTGAAGCTTTCTTT.

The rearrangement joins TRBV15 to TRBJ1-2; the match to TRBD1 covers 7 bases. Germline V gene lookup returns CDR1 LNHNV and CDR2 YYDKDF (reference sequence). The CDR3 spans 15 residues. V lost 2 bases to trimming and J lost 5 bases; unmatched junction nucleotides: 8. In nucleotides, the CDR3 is TGTGCCACCAGCAGATCGGCGGGACAGTCGTATGGCTACACCTTC. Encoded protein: CATSRSAGQSYGYTF.

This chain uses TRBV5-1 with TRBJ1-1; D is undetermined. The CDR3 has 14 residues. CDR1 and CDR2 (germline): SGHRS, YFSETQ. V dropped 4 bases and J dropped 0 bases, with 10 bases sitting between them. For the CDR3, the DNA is TGCGCCAGCAGCGTCGGATTCCTGAACACTGAAGCTTTCTTT. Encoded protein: CASSVGFLNTEAFF.

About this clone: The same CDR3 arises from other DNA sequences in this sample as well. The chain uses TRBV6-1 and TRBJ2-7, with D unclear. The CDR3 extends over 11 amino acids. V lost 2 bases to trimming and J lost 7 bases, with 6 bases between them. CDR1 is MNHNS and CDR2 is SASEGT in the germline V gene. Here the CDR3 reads CASSETWEQYF. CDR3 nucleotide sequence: TGTGCCAGCAGTGAAACGTGGGAGCAGTACTTC.

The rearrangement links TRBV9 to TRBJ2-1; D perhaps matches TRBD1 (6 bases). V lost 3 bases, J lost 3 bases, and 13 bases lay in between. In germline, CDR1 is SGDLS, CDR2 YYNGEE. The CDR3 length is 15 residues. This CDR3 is CASSARPDSYNEQFF. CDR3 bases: TGTGCCAGCAGCGCCAGACCGGACAGCTACAATGAGCAGTTCTTC.